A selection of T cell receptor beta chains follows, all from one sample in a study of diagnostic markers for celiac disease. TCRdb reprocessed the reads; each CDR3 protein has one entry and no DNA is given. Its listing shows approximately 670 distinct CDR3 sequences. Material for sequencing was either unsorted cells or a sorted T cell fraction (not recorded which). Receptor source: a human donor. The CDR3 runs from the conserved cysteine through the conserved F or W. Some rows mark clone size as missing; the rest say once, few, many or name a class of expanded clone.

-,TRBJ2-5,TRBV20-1,CSASGGRRQETQYF
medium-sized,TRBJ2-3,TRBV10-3,CAISESEAGVGDTQYF
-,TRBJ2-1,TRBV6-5,CASRRPAYNEQFF
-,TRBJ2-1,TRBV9,CASSVGDSGHNEQFF
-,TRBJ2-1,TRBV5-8,CASSRDRGYEQFF
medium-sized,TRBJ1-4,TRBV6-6,CASRTPAVLNEKLFF
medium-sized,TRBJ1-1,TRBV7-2,CASSLVQRAFF
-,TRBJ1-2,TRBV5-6,CASSLGTGVTGYTF
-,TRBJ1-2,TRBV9,CASSVDPSSRYGYTF
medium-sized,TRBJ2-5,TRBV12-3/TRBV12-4,CASSLGRGPETQYF
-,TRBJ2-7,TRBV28,CASSFGAANEQYF
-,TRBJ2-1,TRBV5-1,CASSDDRGSSYNEQFF
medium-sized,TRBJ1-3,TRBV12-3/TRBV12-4,CASSPTSGPPDIYF
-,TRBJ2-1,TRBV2,CASQKGRLAGGMEQFF
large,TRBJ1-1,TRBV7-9,CASSPPGFGTNTEAFF
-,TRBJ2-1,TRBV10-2,CASREAGGGYNEQFF
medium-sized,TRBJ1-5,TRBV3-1,CASSQDAQAAQHF
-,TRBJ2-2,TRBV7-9,CASSSGNLAGLDGELFF
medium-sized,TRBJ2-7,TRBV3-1,CASSQEFGWDWPYEQYF
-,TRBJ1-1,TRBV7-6,CASSSGRNTEAFF
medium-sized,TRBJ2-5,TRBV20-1,CSAGISAIGTQYF
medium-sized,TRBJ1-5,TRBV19,CASSTSGQGLRNQPQHF
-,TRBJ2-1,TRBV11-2,CASSLNLAGALFNEQFF
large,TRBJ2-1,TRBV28,CASSANKYRDYYNEQFF
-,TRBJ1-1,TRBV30,CAWVQGRNTEAFF
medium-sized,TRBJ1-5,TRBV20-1,CSARDRTGNQPQHF
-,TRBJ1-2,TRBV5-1,CASSLYMAGTDGYTF
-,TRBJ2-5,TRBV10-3,CAISGAQETQYF
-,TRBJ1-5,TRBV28,CASSFQGLGGQPQHF
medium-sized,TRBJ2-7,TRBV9,CASSVGPSGSYEQYF
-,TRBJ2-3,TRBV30,CAWAFSGGGADTQYF
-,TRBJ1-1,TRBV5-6,CASTLFPAGLAEAFF
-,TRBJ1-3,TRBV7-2,CASSFTGMGGNTIYF
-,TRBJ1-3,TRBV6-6,CASSSKQGNSGNTIYF
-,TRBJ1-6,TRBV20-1,CSASLGSFNNSPLHF
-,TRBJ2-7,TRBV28,CASSLRAGAYEQYF
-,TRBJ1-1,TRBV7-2,CASSLGMGLNTEAFF
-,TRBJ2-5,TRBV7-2,CASSLGLAGQETQYF
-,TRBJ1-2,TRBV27,CASSHLVTGEQHSGYTF
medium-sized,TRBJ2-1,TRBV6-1,CAISLGLEYEQFF
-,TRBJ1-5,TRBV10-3,CAISESTGGGNQPQHF
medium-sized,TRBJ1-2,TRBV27,CASSWTGGNGYTF
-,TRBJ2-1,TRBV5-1,CASSLDASSEQFF
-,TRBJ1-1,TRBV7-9,CASSSRPRGLGTEAFF
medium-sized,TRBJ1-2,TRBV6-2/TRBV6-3,CASSKRTGPKGYTF
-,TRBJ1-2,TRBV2,CASSGTDKIYGYTF
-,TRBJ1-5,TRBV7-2,CASSGEGAAGRPQHF
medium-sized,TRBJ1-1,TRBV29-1,CSAALSTEAFF
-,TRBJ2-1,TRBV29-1,CSVGRGGDEQFF
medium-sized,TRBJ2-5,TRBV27,CASSLGTLGGETQYF
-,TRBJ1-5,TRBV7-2,CASSWAWDQPQHF
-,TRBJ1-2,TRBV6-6,CASRQEGNYGYTF